What follows describes a single TCR beta chain. Its antigen is unidentified. This record belongs to a study of glioma-infiltrating T cells after dendritic cell vaccination. The wider study: Patients received autologous tumor lysate-pulsed dendritic cell vaccination between about 2003 and 2012. At biweekly intervals, patients got three intradermal dendritic cell vaccine injections. The vaccine used monocyte-derived dendritic cells pulsed overnight with autologous tumor lysate. Overall study results and limits: Higher pretreatment TIL content predicted longer progression-free time and survival.

Method: immunoSEQ multiplex PCR; TCRdb's copy keeps in-frame clones and lacks some. This repertoire shows 80,000 to 95,000 clones, roughly 84% found once; its top ten account for over 2.5%. Trimming stripped 0 bases from V and 5 bases from J, with 14 bases between. Germline CDR1 and CDR2: SGDLS and YYNGEE. The CDR3 is 15 amino acids. Sequencing used blood, obtained before dendritic cell vaccination. This TCR derives from a human donor with glioblastoma. This rearrangement joins TRBV9 to TRBJ2-5; D may be TRBD1 (6 bases). The CDR3 sequence is CASSVGAGAFETQYF. The CDR3, as DNA: TGTGCCAGCAGCGTAGGCGCAGGGGCCTTTGAGACCCAGTACTTC. Looking up the rest from reference TRBV9 and TRBJ2-5 gives the full variable domain: DSGVTQTPKHLITATGQRVTLRCSPRSGDLSVYWYQQSLDQGLQFLIQYYNGEERAKGNILERFSAQQFPDLHSELNLSSLELGDSALYFCASSVGAGAFETQYFGPGTRLLVL.